The table lists the clone carrying this T cell receptor (beta chain) with a few counts. Its matching antigen is unknown. This sample stems from a study of CD8 T cells in ankylosing spondylitis. TCRdb reprocessed the 5' RACE reads with MiXCR, giving one entry per CDR3 protein. The data show approximately 540,000 distinct CDR3 sequences, 9.5% to 15% seen once. The CDR3 covers 15 residues. The junction had 14 bases not matched to a gene; V was cut back by 7 bases and J by 4 bases. Germline V gives CDR1 SQVTM, CDR2 ANQGSEA. Whole-study results and caveats: Reported data indicate significant enrichment of disease-linked clones within matched ankylosing spondylitis synovial fluid. Clones linked to the disease showed a CD8+ phenotype. They occurred at relatively low frequencies in peripheral blood. A motif in TCR beta, a set of under ten highly homologous variants, appeared characteristic of ankylosing spondylitis blood.

This TCR came from a male donor with ankylosing spondylitis. The chain couples TRBV29-1 to TRBJ2-3; TRBD2 matches 7 bases. Specimen: blood, either unsorted or a sorted T cell fraction (not recorded which). The CDR3 spells CSAQRGEGRSDTQYF. The CDR3 nucleotides are TGCAGCGCTCAACGGGGGGAGGGCCGTTCAGATACGCAGTATTTT.